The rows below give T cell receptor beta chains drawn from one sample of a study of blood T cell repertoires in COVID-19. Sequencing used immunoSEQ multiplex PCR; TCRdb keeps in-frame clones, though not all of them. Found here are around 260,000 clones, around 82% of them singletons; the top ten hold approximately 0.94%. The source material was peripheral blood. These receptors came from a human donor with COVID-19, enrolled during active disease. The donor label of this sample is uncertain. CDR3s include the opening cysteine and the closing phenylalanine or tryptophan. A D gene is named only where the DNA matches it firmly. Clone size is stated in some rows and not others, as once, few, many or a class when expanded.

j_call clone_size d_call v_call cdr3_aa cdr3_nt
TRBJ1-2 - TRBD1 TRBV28 CASSWDRVYGYTF TGTGCCAGCAGTTGGGACAGGGTCTACGGCTACACCTTC
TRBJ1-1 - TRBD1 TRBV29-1 CSVSPGGDTEAFF TGCAGCGTTTCCCCAGGGGGAGACACTGAAGCTTTCTTT
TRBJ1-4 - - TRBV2 CASSEARVGEKLFF TGTGCCAGCAGTGAAGCCAGGGTGGGCGAAAAACTGTTTTTT
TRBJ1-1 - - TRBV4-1 CASSQSGLVTEAFF TGCGCCAGCAGCCAATCGGGTCTCGTCACTGAAGCTTTCTTT
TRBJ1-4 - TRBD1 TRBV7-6 CASSLGGQGDEKLFF TGTGCCAGCAGCTTAGGGGGACAGGGGGATGAAAAACTGTTTTTT
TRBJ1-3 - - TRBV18 CASSPDTGTGNTIYF TGTGCCAGCTCACCTGACACCGGGACTGGAAACACCATATATTTT
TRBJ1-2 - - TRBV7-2 CASSLAPGGDYGYTF TGTGCCAGCAGCTTAGCACCGGGAGGGGACTATGGCTACACCTTC
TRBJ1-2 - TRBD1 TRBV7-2 CASSLWDRVKGYTF TGTGCCAGCAGCCTCTGGGACAGGGTGAAAGGCTACACCTTC
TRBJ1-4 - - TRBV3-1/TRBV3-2 CASSQAPLRGNDEKLFF TGTGCCAGCAGCCAAGCCCCGTTGCGGGGAAATGACGAAAAACTGTTTTTT
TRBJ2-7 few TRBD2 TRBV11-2 CASSFSGLAGTYEQYF TGTGCCAGCAGCTTCTCGGGACTAGCCGGAACCTACGAGCAGTACTTC
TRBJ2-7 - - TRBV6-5 CASSYPGRQGFYEQYF TGTGCCAGCAGTTACCCGGGTCGGCAGGGCTTCTACGAGCAGTACTTC
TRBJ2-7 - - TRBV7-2 CASSLGRVSYEQYF TGTGCCAGCAGCTTAGGGAGGGTCTCCTACGAGCAGTACTTC
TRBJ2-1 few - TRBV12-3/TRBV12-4 CASSPLEGGEQFF TGTGCCAGCAGTCCCCTTGAAGGAGGTGAGCAGTTCTTC
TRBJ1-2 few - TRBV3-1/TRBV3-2 CASSQDLGTRLYYGYTF TGTGCCAGCAGCCAAGATCTGGGGACAAGGTTGTACTATGGCTACACCTTC
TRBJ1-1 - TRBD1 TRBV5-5 CASGRPGQGNTEAFF TGTGCCAGCGGCCGACCGGGACAGGGGAACACTGAAGCTTTCTTT
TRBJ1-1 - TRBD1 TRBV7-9 CASSLAAGTGPSEAFF TGTGCCAGCAGCTTAGCGGCGGGGACAGGGCCTTCTGAAGCTTTCTTT
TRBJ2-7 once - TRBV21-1 CASTFGSYMGVRLAAHQEEQYF TGTGCCAGCACCTTTGGCAGCTATATGGGGGTGAGGCTAGCGGCCCACCAGGAGGAGCAGTACTTC
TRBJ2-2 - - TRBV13 CASSLDITGELFF TGTGCCAGCAGCTTAGACATCACCGGGGAGCTGTTTTTT
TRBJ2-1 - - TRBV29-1 CSLSGDTYSYNEQFF TGCAGCTTATCTGGGGACACTTATTCCTACAATGAGCAGTTCTTC
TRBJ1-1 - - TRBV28 CASSTHRASAEAFF TGTGCCAGCAGTACTCACAGGGCAAGTGCTGAAGCTTTCTTT